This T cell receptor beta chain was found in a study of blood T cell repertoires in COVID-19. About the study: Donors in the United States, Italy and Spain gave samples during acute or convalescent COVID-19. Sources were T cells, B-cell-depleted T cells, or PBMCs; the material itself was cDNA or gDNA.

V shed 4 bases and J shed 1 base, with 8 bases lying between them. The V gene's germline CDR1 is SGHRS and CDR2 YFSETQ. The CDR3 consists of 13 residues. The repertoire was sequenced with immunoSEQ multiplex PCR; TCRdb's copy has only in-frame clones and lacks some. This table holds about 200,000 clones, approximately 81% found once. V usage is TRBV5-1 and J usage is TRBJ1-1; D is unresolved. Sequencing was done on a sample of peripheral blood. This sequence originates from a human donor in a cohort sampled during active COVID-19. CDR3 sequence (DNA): TGCGCCAGCAGCAGGGAGGCGAACACTGAAGCTTTCTTT. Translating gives CASSREANTEAFF.